This TCR beta chain was obtained from a study of beta chain features in type 1 diabetes. Remarks on this clone: Its cognate antigen is unknown.

Sequenced material consisted of expressed TCRB transcripts (all of the isolated RNA was reverse transcribed). Method: immunoSEQ multiplex PCR; TCRdb's copy keeps in-frame clones and lacks some. The data hold tens of thousands of clones, with around 63% observed a single time. Overall study findings and caveats: Shortening that was moderate but significant affected the TCRB CDR3s of Type 1 diabetes patients in all four CD4+ subsets.

Trimming shortened V by 0 bases and J by 3 bases, and 10 bases separated the two germline ends. Germline V gives CDR1 SGHRS, CDR2 YFSETQ. CDR3 length: 15 amino acids. The receptor comes from a man younger than 45 with type 1 diabetes. Some clones in this sample may be carry-over from other donors' samples. The sample consisted of Tregs from blood. The rearrangement uses TRBV5-1 and TRBJ2-1; no clear D. CDR3 bases: TGCGCCAGCAGCTTGGCCGTGGCCAGCTACAATGAGCAGTTCTTC. This translates into CASSLAVASYNEQFF.